This is a list of T cell receptor beta chains from one sample in a study of response to subunit inactivated influenza vaccine. TCRdb reprocessed the RT-PCR reads via MiXCR and lists one record per CDR3 protein. Of around 850,000 distinct CDR3 sequences in the sample, about 18% were seen once. The source was PBMCs from blood, collected more than 4 days after vaccination. The receptor set was obtained from a man aged 45-65 years who received an inactivated influenza vaccine. Both conserved end residues are trimmed from each CDR3. Rows give clone size only sometimes, using once, few, many, or a class for an expanded clone.

ASSLAQAGLLYEQY | NA | TRBJ2-7 | TRBV5-1
ASSFPGGGEQF | few | TRBJ2-1 | TRBV7-9
AISEDTGRYEQY | NA | TRBJ2-7 | TRBV10-3
ASSQDQGRGNEQF | NA | TRBJ2-1 | TRBV4-3
ASSPGLFTDTQY | few | TRBJ2-3 | TRBV28
ASSPGQRVHPEQY | NA | TRBJ2-7 | TRBV18
SARDAGTGGGEQY | NA | TRBJ2-7 | TRBV20-1
ASSLGASGSVYEQY | few | TRBJ2-7 | TRBV5-1
ASSQDHGTGGYTEAF | few | TRBJ1-1 | TRBV4-1
ASSKVDSGATGELF | NA | TRBJ2-2 | TRBV21-1
ASSPEVVPGYGELF | few | TRBJ2-2 | TRBV5-1
ASSLVGRDWDEQY | few | TRBJ2-7 | TRBV7-2
ASRSRGLFQF | few | TRBJ2-1 | TRBV6-5
ASSETTGGIGGYT | NA | TRBJ1-2 | TRBV9
ASSPKGGTGNNSPLH | few | TRBJ1-6 | TRBV9
ASSRTPGLPNQPQH | few | TRBJ1-5 | TRBV12-3/TRBV12-4
ASSFSGREDTQY | NA | TRBJ2-3 | TRBV28
ASSLRQDILRTEAF | few | TRBJ1-1 | TRBV27
SARDLRSSGGSQETQY | few | TRBJ2-5 | TRBV20-1
ASTGTGVSNEKLF | NA | TRBJ1-4 | TRBV19
ATSRGAGIDYEQY | NA | TRBJ2-7 | TRBV15
SARSAGLAGSYNEQF | few | TRBJ2-1 | TRBV20-1
ASSLVSGDGYT | few | TRBJ1-2 | TRBV5-1
ASSYDRYTGELF | NA | TRBJ2-2 | TRBV6-5
SVQGGRDQPQH | few | TRBJ1-5 | TRBV29-1
ASSLGTGGGYNEQF | few | TRBJ2-1 | TRBV5-1
ASSHSGVPYEQY | few | TRBJ2-7 | TRBV12-3/TRBV12-4
ASSLGGSGDYNEQF | few | TRBJ2-1 | TRBV5-1
ASSLEGTAYGYT | many | TRBJ1-2 | TRBV12-3/TRBV12-4
ASSLTITYEQY | NA | TRBJ2-7 | TRBV5-1
ASSESGWTSSGNTIY | NA | TRBJ1-3 | TRBV25-1
ASSFWGRVADTQY | NA | TRBJ2-3 | TRBV5-5
ASSPGGRASETQY | NA | TRBJ2-5 | TRBV25-1
ASSYGSGGEQF | few | TRBJ2-1 | TRBV6-6
ASSEFTLAGDNEQF | many | TRBJ2-1 | TRBV25-1